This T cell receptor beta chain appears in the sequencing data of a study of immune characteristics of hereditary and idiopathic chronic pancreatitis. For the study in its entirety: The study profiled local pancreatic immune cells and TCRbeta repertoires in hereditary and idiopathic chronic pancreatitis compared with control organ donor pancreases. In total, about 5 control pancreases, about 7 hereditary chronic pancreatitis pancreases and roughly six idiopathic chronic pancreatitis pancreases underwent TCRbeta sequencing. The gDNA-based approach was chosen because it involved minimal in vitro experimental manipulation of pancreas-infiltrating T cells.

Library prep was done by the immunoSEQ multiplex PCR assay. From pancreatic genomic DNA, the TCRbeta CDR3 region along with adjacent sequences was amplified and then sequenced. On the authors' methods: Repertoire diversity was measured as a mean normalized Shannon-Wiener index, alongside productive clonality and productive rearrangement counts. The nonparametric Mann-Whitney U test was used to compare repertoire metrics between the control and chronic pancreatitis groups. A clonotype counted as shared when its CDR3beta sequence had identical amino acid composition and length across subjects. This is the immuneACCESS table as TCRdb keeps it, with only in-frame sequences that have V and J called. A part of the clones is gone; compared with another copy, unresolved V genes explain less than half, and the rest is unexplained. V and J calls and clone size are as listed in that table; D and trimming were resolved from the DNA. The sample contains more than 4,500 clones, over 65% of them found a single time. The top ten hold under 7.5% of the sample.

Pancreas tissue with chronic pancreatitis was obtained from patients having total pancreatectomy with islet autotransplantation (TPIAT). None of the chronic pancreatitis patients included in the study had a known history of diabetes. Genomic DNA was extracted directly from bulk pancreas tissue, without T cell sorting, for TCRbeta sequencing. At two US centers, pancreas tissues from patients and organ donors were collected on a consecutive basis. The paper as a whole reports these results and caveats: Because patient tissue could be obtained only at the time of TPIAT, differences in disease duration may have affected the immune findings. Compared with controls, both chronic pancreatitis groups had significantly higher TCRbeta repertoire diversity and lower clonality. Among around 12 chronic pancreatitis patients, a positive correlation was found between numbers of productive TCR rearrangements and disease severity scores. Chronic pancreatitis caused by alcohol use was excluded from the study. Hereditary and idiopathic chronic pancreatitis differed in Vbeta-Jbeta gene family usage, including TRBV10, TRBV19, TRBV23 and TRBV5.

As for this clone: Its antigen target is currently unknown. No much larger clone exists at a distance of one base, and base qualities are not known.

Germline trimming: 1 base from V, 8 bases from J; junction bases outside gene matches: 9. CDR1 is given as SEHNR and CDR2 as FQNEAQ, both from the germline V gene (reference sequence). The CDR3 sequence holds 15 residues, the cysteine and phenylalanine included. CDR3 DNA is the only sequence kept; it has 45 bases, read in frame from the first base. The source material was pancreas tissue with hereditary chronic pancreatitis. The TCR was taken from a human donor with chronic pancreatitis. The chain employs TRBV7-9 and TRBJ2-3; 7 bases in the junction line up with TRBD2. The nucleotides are TGTGCCAGCAGCTTAGAGGGCGGGGGAGCCGGTACGCAGTATTTT. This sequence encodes CASSLEGGGAGTQYF.